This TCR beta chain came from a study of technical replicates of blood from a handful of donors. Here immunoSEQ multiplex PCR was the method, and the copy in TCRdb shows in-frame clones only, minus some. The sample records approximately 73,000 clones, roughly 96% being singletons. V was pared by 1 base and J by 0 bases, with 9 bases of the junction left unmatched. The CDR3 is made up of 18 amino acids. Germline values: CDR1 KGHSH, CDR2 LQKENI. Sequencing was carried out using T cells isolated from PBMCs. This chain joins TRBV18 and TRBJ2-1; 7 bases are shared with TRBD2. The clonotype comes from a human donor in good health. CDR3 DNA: TGTGCCAGCTCACCACTTAGTACTAGCGACCACTCCTACAATGAGCAGTTCTTC. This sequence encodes CASSPLSTSDHSYNEQFF.